Listed here is a single T cell receptor beta chain. Its specificity is not known. This entry is derived from a study of CD8 T cells in ankylosing spondylitis. The study, taken as a whole, reports: Disease-associated clonotypes exhibited CD8+ identity and were relatively infrequent in peripheral blood. Blood from ankylosing spondylitis patients appeared to carry a characteristic roughly eight-variant TCR beta motif. Matched ankylosing spondylitis synovial fluid reportedly showed significant enrichment of disease-linked clones.

Germline CDR1 and CDR2: SQVTM and ANQGSEA. With V trimmed by 8 bases and J by 0 bases, 9 bases remained unmatched. The CDR3 contains 16 residues. Quantitative barcoded 5'-RACE was used to prepare TCR beta libraries. TCRdb processed the 5' RACE reads anew with MiXCR; each CDR3 protein has one entry. The sample lists around 180,000 distinct CDR3 sequences, approximately 18% occurring once. What was sequenced was blood, either unsorted or a sorted T cell fraction (not recorded which). J is TRBJ2-1 and V is TRBV29-1, with 11 bases that match TRBD2. The receptor's source is a male donor aged 10-30 years with ankylosing spondylitis or in good health (not recorded which). The CDR3 DNA is TGCAGCTCTGCGGGACTAGCGGAAAGCTCCTACAATGAGCAGTTCTTC. Encoded protein: CSSAGLAESSYNEQFF.